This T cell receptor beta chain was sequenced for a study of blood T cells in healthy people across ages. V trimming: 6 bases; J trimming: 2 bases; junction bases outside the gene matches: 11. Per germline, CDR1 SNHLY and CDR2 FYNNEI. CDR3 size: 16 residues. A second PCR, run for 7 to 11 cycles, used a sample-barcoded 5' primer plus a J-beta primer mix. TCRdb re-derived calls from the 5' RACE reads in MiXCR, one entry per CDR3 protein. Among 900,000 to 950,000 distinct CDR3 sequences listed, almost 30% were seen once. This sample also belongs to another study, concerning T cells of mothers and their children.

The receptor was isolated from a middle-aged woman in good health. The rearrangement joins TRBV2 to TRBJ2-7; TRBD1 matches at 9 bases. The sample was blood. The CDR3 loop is CASSGWGNRGPYEQYF. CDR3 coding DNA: TGTGCCAGCAGCGGGTGGGGGAACAGGGGGCCCTACGAGCAGTACTTC.